This is a list of T cell receptor beta chains from one sample in a study of T cell responses to AZD1222 COVID-19 vaccine. Clones were read by immunoSEQ multiplex PCR, and TCRdb kept only the in-frame ones, dropping some. The sample lists around 250,000 clones; approximately 93% were seen once. The sequencing here drew on peripheral blood, taken on day 0 of AZD1222 vaccination. These receptors were obtained from an adult in good health. Each CDR3 is given with its conserved first and last residue. A D gene is named only where the DNA matches it firmly. Clone size is shown for a subset of rows, as once, few, many or a class of expanded clone.

abundance,d_gene,j_gene,v_gene,CDR3nt,CDR3aa
once,.,TRBJ1-1,TRBV3-1/TRBV3-2,TGTGCCAGCAGCCCGGGAGTTGAAGCTTTCTTT,CASSPGVEAFF
.,TRBD2,TRBJ2-7,TRBV15,TGTGCCACCAGCAGAGACCCGTTTCTAGCGGGAGGGACCTACGAGCAGTACTTC,CATSRDPFLAGGTYEQYF
.,.,TRBJ1-6,TRBV19,TGTGCCAGTAGTACCCTCACCCCGTATAATTCACCCCTCCACTTT,CASSTLTPYNSPLHF
.,.,TRBJ2-3,TRBV12-1,TGTGCCAGCAGCTTTTCGGGGACAAGGGCAATGGGCACAGATACGCAGTATTTT,CASSFSGTRAMGTDTQYF
.,.,TRBJ1-1,TRBV7-2,TGTGCCAGCAGCTTATCACCGGAAGCTTTCTTT,CASSLSPEAFF
.,.,TRBJ2-1,TRBV7-2,TGTGCCAGCAGCCGGGACGTCTCCTACAATGAGCAGTTCTTC,CASSRDVSYNEQFF
.,.,TRBJ1-1,TRBV6-2/TRBV6-3,TGTGCCAGCAGTTACCGGATTGAAGCTTTCTTT,CASSYRIEAFF
.,.,TRBJ1-2,TRBV6-1,TGTGCCAGCAGTGAAGTGAACTATGGCTACACCTTC,CASSEVNYGYTF
.,TRBD1,TRBJ2-2,TRBV3-1/TRBV3-2,TGTGCCAGCAGCCTCCGACAGGGGGGCGGGGAGCTGTTTTTT,CASSLRQGGGELFF
.,.,TRBJ2-1,TRBV28,TGTGCCAGCAGCCCGACGGACTCCTACAATGAGCAGTTCTTC,CASSPTDSYNEQFF
.,.,TRBJ2-2,TRBV7-3,TGTGCCAGCAGCTTTGAGGGTACCGGGGAGCTGTTTTTT,CASSFEGTGELFF
once,.,TRBJ1-5,TRBV6-2/TRBV6-3,TGTGCCAGCAGTTACGACAAAGGGTATTATAGCAATCAGCCCCAGCATTTT,CASSYDKGYYSNQPQHF
.,.,TRBJ1-1,TRBV7-6,TGTGCCAGCAGCCCCGGGAGGGGTGAAGCTTTCTTT,CASSPGRGEAFF
.,.,TRBJ2-1,TRBV9,TGTGCCAGCAGCGTAGTAGGGGACTCACACAATGAGCAGTTCTTC,CASSVVGDSHNEQFF
.,.,TRBJ1-3,TRBV12-3/TRBV12-4,TGTGCCAGCAGCCCTAGCCAGGGAAACACCATATATTTT,CASSPSQGNTIYF
few,.,TRBJ1-3,TRBV9,TGTGCCAGCAGCGTTAGGACGTCTGGAAACACCATATATTTT,CASSVRTSGNTIYF
.,.,TRBJ2-7,TRBV4-1,TGCGCCAGCAGCCAAGATCGGACTTCTCTCTACGAGCAGTACTTC,CASSQDRTSLYEQYF
once,.,TRBJ2-7,TRBV28,TGTGCCAGCATGACGGCGGGCGGGTCCTACGAGCAGTACTTC,CASMTAGGSYEQYF
.,TRBD1,TRBJ1-2,TRBV9,TGTGCCAGCAGCGTAGGGGACAGACGGAACTATGGCTACACCTTC,CASSVGDRRNYGYTF
once,.,TRBJ2-3,TRBV7-9,TGTGCCAGCAGTTCCGGGACAATGGGTACGCAGTATTTT,CASSSGTMGTQYF
.,TRBD1,TRBJ1-1,TRBV5-1,TGCGCCAGCAGCCCCCCGGGACAGGGGCTCATGAACACTGAAGCTTTCTTT,CASSPPGQGLMNTEAFF
.,TRBD2,TRBJ2-7,TRBV5-1,TGCGCCAGCAGTTCTGGCGGGAGAAGTCGAAGCGAGCAGTACTTC,CASSSGGRSRSEQYF
few,TRBD2,TRBJ2-1,TRBV2,TGTGCCAGCGAGGTGGGACTAGCGGGTTACAATGAGCAGTTCTTC,CASEVGLAGYNEQFF
.,.,TRBJ2-1,TRBV18,TGTGCCAGCTCACCGGACGGCAGCAATGAGCAGTTCTTC,CASSPDGSNEQFF
.,TRBD2,TRBJ2-7,TRBV11-2,TGTGCCAGCAGCTATACTAGCGGGCTCTCCTACGAGCAGTACTTC,CASSYTSGLSYEQYF